Listed here are 20 T cell receptor beta chains from one sample, sequenced in a study of sequential checkpoint blockade in melanoma. As for treatment: randomized to nivolumab then ipilimumab (arm A) or the reverse (arm B). Assay used: immunoSEQ multiplex PCR; TCRdb lists only in-frame clones, some missing. The sample consists of tens of thousands of clones, approximately 30% of them appearing once. The starting material was tumor tissue (inferred from file names), obtained from a patient given nivolumab and ipilimumab in sequence. The receptor source for this set is a human donor with melanoma.

The table lists this clone with a few counts. This chain joins TRBV2 and TRBJ2-3, with 9 bases fitting TRBD2. From germline, CDR1 is SNHLY and CDR2 FYNNEI. The junction had 11 bases not matched to a gene; V was cut back by 5 bases and J by 5 bases. This CDR3 spans 16 amino acids. CDR3 sequence reads: CASSYLGGGARDTQYF. CDR3 nucleotide sequence: TGTGCCAGCAGTTACCTGGGCGGGGGGGCGAGAGATACGCAGTATTTT.

This clone showed up just a few times. The V call is TRBV12-5, the J call TRBJ1-1, with 10 bases identical to TRBD1. CDR3 size: 16 residues. CDR1 is LGHNT, CDR2 FRNRAP, per germline. This chain's CDR3 is CASTLGDRGWNTEAFF. CDR3 DNA: TGTGCCAGCACACTGGGGGACAGGGGATGGAACACTGAAGCTTTCTTT.

The rearrangement joins TRBV19 to TRBJ2-7, with D possibly TRBD1 on 5 matching bases. The CDR3 is 14 amino acids. V was clipped by 5 bases and J by 2 bases, with 13 bases between them. Germline V gene data show CDR1 as LNHDA and CDR2 as SQIVND (reference sequence). CDR3 DNA sequence: TGTGCCAGTAGTTCCCCGACAGACACCTACGAGCAGTACTTC. It yields the protein CASSSPTDTYEQYF.

There are a few counts of this clone. This rearrangement joins TRBV6-8 to TRBJ1-4; D not certain. The V and J ends lost 4 bases and 1 base respectively, with 10 bases between them. The CDR3 loop spans 15 amino acids. CDR1 and CDR2 from the germline V gene are MNHGY and SAAAGT. The CDR3 here is CASSLRSGTNEKLFF. The CDR3 region has the DNA TGTGCCAGCAGTTTGAGGTCCGGAACTAATGAAAAACTGTTTTTT.

This chain joins TRBV23-1 and TRBJ2-7; D possibly matches TRBD1 or TRBD2 (6 bases each). TRBV23-1 is marked as an open reading frame, function uncertain. CDR3 length: 23 amino acids. V lost 0 bases and J lost 2, with 35 bases in between. The CDR3 bases are TGCGCCAGCAGTCAATCTTTTGTGCGTAACGGCCCCGGGACACAGACTAGAACCTACGAGCAGTACTTC. This codes for CASSQSFVRNGPGTQTRTYEQYF.

This clone has a handful of counts. The chain is built from TRBV6-8 and TRBJ2-2, with a possible D match to TRBD1 (6 bases). V lost 8 bases to trimming and J lost 0 bases, with 10 bases between them. The CDR3 runs to 14 residues. The V gene's germline CDR1 is MNHGY and CDR2 SAAAGT. The CDR3 here is CASGGHANTGELFF. The CDR3 DNA reads TGTGCCAGCGGGGGCCACGCGAACACCGGGGAGCTGTTTTTT.

This clone has at least ten counts. The chain uses TRBV11-3 and TRBJ1-2; possibly TRBD1 for D (6 bases). Germline lookup yields CDR1 SGHNT and CDR2 YENEEA. This CDR3 has 16 amino acids. V was cut by 5 bases and J by 1 base, with 17 bases left in between. CDR3 DNA sequence: TGTGCCAGCAGCCCGCCCGGGACATGGGGTAACTATGGCTACACCTTC. Translated, it gives CASSPPGTWGNYGYTF.

This clone turned up a few times. The chain employs TRBV4-1 and TRBJ2-5, with D maybe TRBD2 (6 bases). Germline V gives CDR1 MGHRA, CDR2 YSYEKL. The CDR3 is 16 residues long. Trimming pared 0 bases from V and 2 bases from J, leaving 13 bases between. CDR3 DNA: TGCGCCAGCAGCCAAGACCCCGGCGGGAAACAAGAGACCCAGTACTTC. Translating gives CASSQDPGGKQETQYF.

This clone was picked up a small number of times. The rearrangement joins TRBV6-8 to TRBJ1-4; TRBD1 might be the D (5 bases). Trimming removed 5 bases at V and 7 bases at J, with 11 bases between. From germline, CDR1 is MNHGY and CDR2 SAAAGT. This CDR3 is built from 13 residues. In DNA, the CDR3 is TGTGCCAGCAGTGGGTTAGGGGCTGAAAAACTGTTTTTT. Protein sequence: CASSGLGAEKLFF.

The chain employs TRBV6-8 and TRBJ1-2; 8 bases are shared with TRBD1. The trim removed 6 bases at V and 4 bases at J, leaving 4 bases unmatched. The CDR3 covers 13 residues. Germline V CDR1 and CDR2: MNHGY, SAAAGT. This CDR3 reads CASRGDRLYGYTF. The CDR3 DNA sequence: TGTGCCAGCAGGGGGGACAGGCTCTATGGCTACACCTTC.

A few counts support this clone. The chain has TRBV11-3 and TRBJ2-3, with D unclear. The germline V gene encodes CDR1 SGHNT and CDR2 YENEEA. The CDR3 spans 15 residues. The germline V and J ends were trimmed by 6 bases and 6 bases, with 19 bases remaining between them. CDR3 sequence reads: CASRSLERWSDTQYF. As DNA, the CDR3 is TGTGCCAGCAGATCGTTGGAGAGATGGTCGGATACGCAGTATTTT.

CDR3 sequence: CASSHNTPENYGYTF. As DNA, the CDR3 is TGCGCCAGCAGCCACAACACGCCAGAAAACTATGGCTACACCTTC. The V and J genes are TRBV1 and TRBJ1-2; the DNA was not compared with TRBD1, the D call given in the table. TRBV1 is given as a pseudogene. This CDR3 is built from 15 residues.

This clone was recorded at least ten times. V is TRBV11-3 and J is TRBJ2-1; TRBD1 matches at 7 bases. CDR1 and CDR2 (germline): SGHNT, YENEEA. The CDR3 is 16 residues long. Trimming took 5 bases from V and 6 from J; bases not matched to a gene: 13. The DNA for the CDR3 is TGTGCCAGCAGCCAGCAACCGGGACAGCCGACCAATGAGCAGTTCTTC. This codes for CASSQQPGQPTNEQFF. The full variable domain, rest sourced from reference TRBV11-3 and TRBJ2-1, is EAGVVQSPRYKIIEKKQPVAFWCNPISGHNTLYWYLQNLGQGPELLIRYENEEAVDDSQLPKDRFSAERLKGVDSTLKIQPAELGDSAVYLCASSQQPGQPTNEQFFGPGTRLTVL.

This clone showed up just a few times. The chain has TRBV6-8 and TRBJ1-1; tentative D call: TRBD1 (5 bases). Germline V lookup: CDR1 MNHGY, CDR2 SAAAGT. CDR3 length: 13 residues. This CDR3 is CAAQDRMNTEAFF. Here the CDR3 DNA reads TGTGCGGCACAGGACCGCATGAACACTGAAGCTTTCTTT.

The chain has TRBV6-8 and TRBJ2-2; 12 nucleotides match TRBD2. With V trimmed by 6 bases and J by 3 bases, 5 bases remained unmatched. The CDR3 totals 16 residues. The V gene's germline CDR1 is MNHGY and CDR2 SAAAGT. CDR3 region: CASRTLAGGDTGELFF. DNA of the CDR3: TGTGCCAGCAGGACCCTAGCGGGGGGGGACACCGGGGAGCTGTTTTTT.

This sequence joins TRBV14 and TRBJ2-3, with 9 bases lining up with TRBD2. This CDR3 has 16 residues. Trimming removed 1 base from V and 6 bases from J; junction bases left unmatched: 8. The germline V gene encodes CDR1 SGHDN and CDR2 FVKESK. Here the CDR3 DNA reads TGTGCCAGCAGCCAAGTTAGCGGGGGCCGGGGGGATACGCAGTATTTT. It yields the protein CASSQVSGGRGDTQYF.

The rearrangement links TRBV19 to TRBJ1-3, with TRBD1 identical over 8 bases. V was pared by 5 bases and J by 4 bases, with 4 bases of the junction left unmatched. The CDR3 has 14 residues. Germline lookup yields CDR1 LNHDA and CDR2 SQIVND (reference sequence). The CDR3 DNA is TGTGCCAGTAGTCCTGGACAGGGCGGAAACACCATATATTTT. Its translation is CASSPGQGGNTIYF.

This chain joins TRBV9 and TRBJ1-2; D may be TRBD1 (5 bases). Germline assignment: CDR1 SGDLS and CDR2 YYNGEE. V lost 4 bases to trimming and J lost 0 bases, with 13 bases between them. The CDR3 sequence is 15 residues long. CDR3 amino acids: CASSPSGGSNYGYTF. The CDR3 nucleotides read TGTGCCAGCAGCCCTTCGGGGGGATCTAACTATGGCTACACCTTC.

This clone was observed a few times. This chain links TRBV5-1 with TRBJ2-2, with TRBD1 matching 11 bases. The V gene's germline CDR1 is SGHRS and CDR2 YFSETQ. The trim removed 4 bases at V and 6 bases at J, leaving 5 bases unmatched. The CDR3 sequence is 15 residues long. This chain's CDR3 is CASSRTGGEAGELFF. CDR3 nucleotides: TGCGCCAGCAGCCGGACAGGGGGCGAAGCCGGGGAGCTGTTTTTT.

This sequence joins TRBV29-1 and TRBJ2-7, with D perhaps TRBD2 (5 bases). Germline-derived CDR1 and CDR2 are SQVTM and ANQGSEA. The CDR3 runs to 13 residues. V lost 4 bases and J 1 base, leaving 11 bases between the germline ends. The CDR3 spells CSVARTGSYEQYF. CDR3 sequence (DNA): TGCAGCGTTGCCCGGACGGGGTCCTACGAGCAGTACTTC.